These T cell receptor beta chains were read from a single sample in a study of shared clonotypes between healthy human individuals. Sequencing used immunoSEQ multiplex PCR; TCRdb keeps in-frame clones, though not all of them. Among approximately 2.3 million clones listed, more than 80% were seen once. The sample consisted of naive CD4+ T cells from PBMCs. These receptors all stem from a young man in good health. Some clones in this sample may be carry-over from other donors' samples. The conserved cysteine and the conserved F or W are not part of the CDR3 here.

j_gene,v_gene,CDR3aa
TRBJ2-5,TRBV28,ASNRGGSETQY
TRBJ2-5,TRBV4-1,ASSLLQGGETQY
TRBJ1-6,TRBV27,ASGKQGSYNSPLH
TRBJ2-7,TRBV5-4,ASSWGQGGYEQY
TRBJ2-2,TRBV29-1,SGGTGELF
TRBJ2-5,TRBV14,ASSQGLAGAETQY
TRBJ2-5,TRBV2,ASNIVASQETQY
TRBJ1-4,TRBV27,ASSSNREKLF
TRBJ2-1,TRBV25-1,ASSVAGRLNEQF
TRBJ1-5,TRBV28,ASSPSGFNQPQH
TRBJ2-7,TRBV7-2,ASSLAGTYEQY
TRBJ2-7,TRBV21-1,ASSKVREPPYEQY
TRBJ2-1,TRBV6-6,ASTLPTSGSGEQF
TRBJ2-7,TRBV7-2,ASSLEGGQGAHRPYEQY
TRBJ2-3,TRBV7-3,ASSRQGPLIDTQY